The source of this T cell receptor (beta chain) is a study of T cell changes during pregnancy in multiple sclerosis. This clone was counted once. The protocol was immunoSEQ multiplex PCR, while the TCRdb copy is restricted to in-frame clones and leaves out a portion. The table lists over 55,000 clones, roughly 92% of them singletons. The starting material was CD8+ T cells from peripheral blood mononuclear cells, obtained in the third trimester of pregnancy. The origin of this receptor is a female donor in good health, enrolled as a control in a pregnancy study.

Here the CDR3 reads CASSFLGGTGNTIYF. For the CDR3, the DNA is TGTGCCAGCAGTTTTCTAGGAGGGACTGGAAACACCATATATTTT. The chain employs TRBV27 and TRBJ1-3; D unclear. The germline V gene has CDR1 MNHEY and CDR2 SMNVEV (reference sequence). The CDR3 contains 15 residues. V was pared by 3 bases and J by 2 bases, with 11 bases between.